Sequencing of this T cell receptor beta chain was carried out in a study of identical twins. cDNA molecules carried unique molecular identifiers, and template switching added a universal primer site. TCRdb itself ran the 5' RACE reads through MiXCR, one entry per CDR3 protein. Of about 210,000 distinct CDR3 sequences listed, approximately 9% are singletons. This clonotype was recorded a few times. The V gene's germline CDR1 is SGHNT and CDR2 YENEEA. This CDR3 has 13 residues. The V gene lost 1 base and the J gene lost 5 bases, with 6 bases spanning the gap. Sequenced sample: memory (CD45RO+) T cells sorted from blood. The chain joins TRBV11-3 to TRBJ2-1; D uncertain. The sequence was collected from a young woman in good health. CDR3 residues: CASSLAAHNEQFF. CDR3 nucleotide sequence: TGTGCCAGCAGCTTAGCGGCACACAATGAGCAGTTCTTC.